This T cell receptor (beta chain) came from a study of blood T cells in healthy people across ages. The study isolated at least 6 million PBMCs from each sample. At least 5 micrograms of total RNA were extracted per sample. Per germline, CDR1 SSHAT and CDR2 FNYEAQ (reference sequence). The CDR3 contains 15 residues. The authors ran a second PCR of 7 to 11 cycles using a sample-barcoded 5' primer and a J-beta primer mix. Tags on each cDNA molecule came from a template-switch adaptor with 12 random nucleotides. TCRdb analysed the 5' RACE reads with MiXCR anew, one entry per CDR3 protein. The table includes 1,300,000 or so distinct CDR3 sequences, 55% to 75% detected once. In regard to this clonotype: Antigen specificity is unknown. A read error may produce the germline difference seen at one junction end.

Points from the study as a whole: With naive T cell percentage, TCR beta diversity showed a strong correlation.

The chain couples TRBV7-7 to TRBJ2-2; D call uncertain. The receptor was derived from a man aged 18 to 30 in good health. Sequencing input: blood. The CDR3 protein is CASSLGPGFTGELFF. Written as DNA, the CDR3 is TGTGCTAGCAGCTTAGGACCAGGTTTCACCGGGGAGCTGTTTTTT.